These T cell receptor beta chains were read from a single sample in a study of cytomegalovirus exposure and HLA in healthy donors. TCRdb's copy holds only in-frame clones and misses some; the assay was immunoSEQ multiplex PCR. The sample has 85,000 to 100,000 clones, roughly 80% seen once. Sequenced: PBMCs. The receptors were sampled from a girl under 10 years old in good health and CMV-seropositive. Both conserved end residues are part of each CDR3. Fields, in order: clone size, J gene, V gene, D gene, CDR3 protein, CDR3 DNA. The D gene is left open where the match is weak. Only part of the rows carry a size: once, few, many, or a class if the clone is expanded.

abundance: once
j_gene: TRBJ2-7
v_gene: TRBV27
d_gene: TRBD1
CDR3aa: CASSRQGNLYEQYF
CDR3nt: TGTGCCAGCAGCCGACAGGGGAACCTCTACGAGCAGTACTTC

abundance: .
j_gene: TRBJ2-1
v_gene: TRBV6-5
d_gene: .
CDR3aa: CASSYRPLSGQFF
CDR3nt: TGTGCCAGCAGTTACCGCCCGTTAAGCGGCCAGTTCTTC

abundance: .
j_gene: TRBJ2-3
v_gene: TRBV7-7
d_gene: TRBD2
CDR3aa: CASSLGTSGRDTQYF
CDR3nt: TGTGCTAGCAGCTTAGGCACTAGCGGGAGAGATACGCAGTATTTT

abundance: .
j_gene: TRBJ2-1
v_gene: TRBV4-1
d_gene: .
CDR3aa: CASSSPLSGLTLNEQFF
CDR3nt: TGCGCCAGCAGCTCCCCCCTAAGCGGACTGACATTGAATGAGCAGTTCTTC

abundance: few
j_gene: TRBJ2-7
v_gene: TRBV19
d_gene: .
CDR3aa: CASNQGRFYEQYF
CDR3nt: TGTGCCAGTAACCAGGGTAGATTCTACGAGCAGTACTTC

abundance: .
j_gene: TRBJ2-7
v_gene: TRBV7-2
d_gene: .
CDR3aa: CASSLVRYEQYF
CDR3nt: TGTGCCAGCAGCTTAGTGAGGTACGAGCAGTACTTC

abundance: .
j_gene: TRBJ2-7
v_gene: TRBV30
d_gene: TRBD1
CDR3aa: CAWRGQALSYEQYF
CDR3nt: TGTGCCTGGAGGGGACAGGCCCTCTCCTACGAGCAGTACTTC

abundance: .
j_gene: TRBJ1-3
v_gene: TRBV18
d_gene: TRBD1
CDR3aa: CASSPTGGSGNTIYF
CDR3nt: TGTGCCAGCTCGCCGACAGGGGGCTCTGGAAACACCATATATTTT

abundance: .
j_gene: TRBJ1-3
v_gene: TRBV2
d_gene: .
CDR3aa: CAGRRGSGNTIYF
CDR3nt: TGTGCCGGGAGACGGGGATCTGGAAACACCATATATTTT

abundance: .
j_gene: TRBJ1-5
v_gene: TRBV6-6
d_gene: .
CDR3aa: CASSYSSGINQPQHF
CDR3nt: TGTGCCAGCAGTTACTCATCCGGTATCAATCAGCCCCAGCATTTT

abundance: .
j_gene: TRBJ1-1
v_gene: TRBV20-1
d_gene: TRBD1
CDR3aa: CSAKGASAFF
CDR3nt: TGCAGTGCGAAGGGGGCCTCAGCTTTCTTT

abundance: .
j_gene: TRBJ2-1
v_gene: TRBV28
d_gene: TRBD2
CDR3aa: CASSPPSSGIYNEQFF
CDR3nt: TGTGCCAGCAGTCCCCCGAGTAGCGGGATCTACAATGAGCAGTTCTTC

abundance: .
j_gene: TRBJ2-7
v_gene: TRBV5-4
d_gene: TRBD2
CDR3aa: CASSPELGTSGYEQYF
CDR3nt: TGTGCCAGCAGCCCCGAATTGGGGACTAGCGGCTACGAGCAGTACTTC

abundance: .
j_gene: TRBJ2-7
v_gene: TRBV4-1
d_gene: .
CDR3aa: CASSQPLADEQYF
CDR3nt: TGCGCCAGCAGCCAACCCCTCGCAGACGAGCAGTACTTC

abundance: .
j_gene: TRBJ1-4
v_gene: TRBV10-3
d_gene: TRBD1
CDR3aa: CAISESGTANEKLFF
CDR3nt: TGTGCCATCAGCGAGTCCGGGACAGCTAATGAAAAACTGTTTTTT

abundance: .
j_gene: TRBJ1-4
v_gene: TRBV9
d_gene: TRBD1
CDR3aa: CASSPQGANEKLFF
CDR3nt: TGTGCCAGCAGCCCACAGGGGGCTAATGAAAAACTGTTTTTT

abundance: .
j_gene: TRBJ1-5
v_gene: TRBV10-1
d_gene: TRBD1
CDR3aa: CARGQSPYSNQPQHF
CDR3nt: TGCGCCAGGGGACAGAGTCCTTATAGCAATCAGCCCCAGCATTTT

abundance: .
j_gene: TRBJ2-5
v_gene: TRBV5-8
d_gene: .
CDR3aa: CASSQEGSGFQETQYF
CDR3nt: TGTGCCAGCAGCCAGGAGGGGTCGGGGTTTCAAGAGACCCAGTACTTC

abundance: .
j_gene: TRBJ1-1
v_gene: TRBV20-1
d_gene: .
CDR3aa: CSARDPGGAFF
CDR3nt: TGCAGTGCTAGAGACCCGGGGGGAGCTTTCTTT

abundance: .
j_gene: TRBJ1-5
v_gene: TRBV28
d_gene: .
CDR3aa: CASSVGVNQPQHF
CDR3nt: TGTGCCAGCAGTGTGGGAGTCAATCAGCCCCAGCATTTT

abundance: .
j_gene: TRBJ1-1
v_gene: TRBV7-9
d_gene: .
CDR3aa: CVNGTHRMNTEAFF
CDR3nt: TGTGTTAATGGGACACATAGAATGAACACTGAAGCTTTCTTT

abundance: .
j_gene: TRBJ2-2
v_gene: TRBV4-3
d_gene: TRBD1
CDR3aa: CASSQVRQGNTGELFF
CDR3nt: TGCGCCAGCAGCCAAGTTAGACAGGGCAACACCGGGGAGCTGTTTTTT

abundance: .
j_gene: TRBJ2-3
v_gene: TRBV4-2
d_gene: TRBD2
CDR3aa: CASSQFAAGVKDTQYF
CDR3nt: TGTGCCAGCAGCCAATTTGCAGCGGGAGTGAAAGATACGCAGTATTTT

abundance: .
j_gene: TRBJ1-1
v_gene: TRBV27
d_gene: .
CDR3aa: CASSLLQGSTEAFF
CDR3nt: TGTGCCAGCAGTTTATTGCAGGGGAGCACTGAAGCTTTCTTT

abundance: .
j_gene: TRBJ2-3
v_gene: TRBV6-5
d_gene: .
CDR3aa: CASSYRGSSTDTQYF
CDR3nt: TGTGCCAGCAGTTACCGCGGATCTAGCACAGATACGCAGTATTTT

abundance: .
j_gene: TRBJ2-7
v_gene: TRBV15
d_gene: TRBD2
CDR3aa: CATSRLAGGSLYEQYF
CDR3nt: TGTGCCACCAGCCGCCTAGCGGGAGGGTCCCTCTACGAGCAGTACTTC

abundance: .
j_gene: TRBJ2-6
v_gene: TRBV28
d_gene: TRBD1
CDR3aa: CASSLGQGLPRPGANVLTF
CDR3nt: TGTGCCAGCAGTTTAGGACAGGGGCTGCCAAGACCGGGGGCCAACGTCCTGACTTTC

abundance: once
j_gene: TRBJ2-1
v_gene: TRBV19
d_gene: .
CDR3aa: CASSIDLGGNEQFF
CDR3nt: TGTGCCAGTAGTATAGATCTCGGGGGAAATGAGCAGTTCTTC

abundance: .
j_gene: TRBJ1-2
v_gene: TRBV18
d_gene: .
CDR3aa: CASSPRANNYGYTF
CDR3nt: TGTGCCAGCTCACCGCGGGCGAATAACTATGGCTACACCTTC

abundance: .
j_gene: TRBJ2-3
v_gene: TRBV27
d_gene: .
CDR3aa: CASSSLGTDTQYF
CDR3nt: TGTGCCAGCAGTTCTCTAGGCACAGATACGCAGTATTTT

abundance: .
j_gene: TRBJ2-5
v_gene: TRBV19
d_gene: TRBD2
CDR3aa: CASGRGGTSGHQETQYF
CDR3nt: TGTGCCAGTGGACGGGGGGGGACTAGCGGGCACCAAGAGACCCAGTACTTC

abundance: .
j_gene: TRBJ2-7
v_gene: TRBV6-5
d_gene: TRBD2
CDR3aa: CASSYKGTSGSEQYF
CDR3nt: TGTGCCAGCAGTTATAAGGGGACTAGCGGGAGCGAGCAGTACTTC

abundance: .
j_gene: TRBJ2-7
v_gene: TRBV29-1
d_gene: .
CDR3aa: CSVDRSTYEQYF
CDR3nt: TGCAGCGTTGACAGGTCGACCTACGAGCAGTACTTC

abundance: .
j_gene: TRBJ1-1
v_gene: TRBV7-3
d_gene: .
CDR3aa: CASSSHKNTEAFF
CDR3nt: TGTGCCAGCAGCTCTCACAAGAACACTGAAGCTTTCTTT

abundance: few
j_gene: TRBJ2-7
v_gene: TRBV29-1
d_gene: .
CDR3aa: CSTLAGSSYEQYF
CDR3nt: TGCAGCACACTCGCCGGGAGCTCCTACGAGCAGTACTTC

abundance: .
j_gene: TRBJ2-1
v_gene: TRBV4-1
d_gene: TRBD2
CDR3aa: CASKVRGRSSNSYNEQFF
CDR3nt: TGCGCCAGCAAGGTCCGCGGGAGGTCCTCAAACTCCTACAATGAGCAGTTCTTC

abundance: .
j_gene: TRBJ1-2
v_gene: TRBV29-1
d_gene: .
CDR3aa: CSVAPTGSHYGYTF
CDR3nt: TGCAGCGTTGCCCCCACAGGATCCCACTATGGCTACACCTTC

abundance: .
j_gene: TRBJ1-1
v_gene: TRBV10-2
d_gene: .
CDR3aa: CASKTDRLNTEAFF
CDR3nt: TGCGCCAGCAAAACTGACAGATTGAACACTGAAGCTTTCTTT

abundance: .
j_gene: TRBJ2-1
v_gene: TRBV7-9
d_gene: .
CDR3aa: CASSLEGRGGFF
CDR3nt: TGTGCCAGCAGCTTAGAGGGTCGAGGGGGGTTCTTC

abundance: once
j_gene: TRBJ2-3
v_gene: TRBV29-1
d_gene: TRBD2
CDR3aa: CSVARRTSGRADTQYF
CDR3nt: TGCAGCGTAGCCCGAAGGACTAGCGGGAGGGCAGATACGCAGTATTTT